A single sample is the source of the 16 T cell receptor beta chains below, sequenced in a study of OX40 agonist ivuxolimab in advanced cancers. Measured with immunoSEQ multiplex PCR; TCRdb has only the in-frame clones, and not every one. The sample contains about 120,000 clones, around 93% of which appear only once. Sequenced material: CD4+ or CD8+ T cells sorted from blood, taken in a trial of the OX40 agonist ivuxolimab. These receptors were taken from an adult with an advanced solid tumor such as melanoma, head and neck, liver or kidney cancer.

V and J are TRBV7-7 and TRBJ2-2; 9 nucleotides line up with TRBD1. Germline loops: CDR1 SSHAT, CDR2 FNYEAQ (reference sequence). This CDR3 spans 17 amino acids. Trimming took 2 bases from V and 0 from J; bases not matched to a gene: 4. The CDR3 reads CASSLLGQGANTGELFF. In DNA form, the CDR3 reads TGTGCCAGCAGCTTACTGGGACAGGGTGCGAACACCGGGGAGCTGTTTTTT. The complete variable domain, with remaining parts taken from reference TRBV7-7 and TRBJ2-2, reads GAGVSQSPRYKVTKRGQDVTLRCDPISSHATLYWYQQALGQGPEFLTYFNYEAQPDKSGLPSDRFSAERPEGSISTLTIQRTEQRDSAMYRCASSLLGQGANTGELFFGEGSRLTVL.

This sequence joins TRBV25-1 and TRBJ1-3; 7 nucleotides line up with TRBD1. The J segment lost 3 bases and the V segment lost 3 bases, leaving 8 bases of the junction unmatched. The CDR3 is 16 amino acids. Germline lookup yields CDR1 MGHDK and CDR2 SYGVNS. The CDR3 protein is CASSDHHQGGGNTIYF. The DNA of the CDR3 is TGTGCCAGCAGTGACCACCATCAGGGGGGTGGAAACACCATATATTTT.

This chain joins TRBV4-2 and TRBJ1-1; D remains ambiguous. Germline assignment: CDR1 LGHNA and CDR2 YNFKEQ. V lost 0 bases and J lost 1, with 6 bases in between. The CDR3 contains 14 residues. This chain's CDR3 is CASSQDLGNTEAFF. For the CDR3, the DNA is TGTGCCAGCAGCCAAGATCTAGGGAACACTGAAGCTTTCTTT.

The CDR3 region has the DNA TGTGCCAGTAGCCCCTCCAGGGTTTCTCGTTCACCCCTCCACTTT. This sequence encodes CASSPSRVSRSPLHF. The chain carries TRBV19 and TRBJ1-6; D is perhaps TRBD1 (5 bases). Germline values: CDR1 LNHDA, CDR2 SQIVND (reference sequence). Trimming took 6 bases from V and 9 from J, leaving 18 bases between them. The CDR3 runs to 15 residues.

This chain joins TRBV4-3 and TRBJ1-1; D gene ambiguous. V was clipped by 3 bases and J by 1 base, with 18 bases between them. Germline CDR1 LGHNA, CDR2 YSLEER. This CDR3 region has 17 residues. The CDR3 coding sequence is TGCGCCAGCAGCCAGACGACACTCCTCAGAGGGAACACTGAAGCTTTCTTT. Residues: CASSQTTLLRGNTEAFF.

The V gene is TRBV7-9, the J gene TRBJ1-2; TRBD1 might be the D (5 bases). V gave up 6 bases and J gave up 2 bases, with 16 bases separating them. The CDR3 loop spans 15 amino acids. Germline V CDR1 and CDR2: SEHNR, FQNEAQ (reference sequence). The CDR3 DNA sequence: TGTGCCAGCAGTTTCGCCGGGGGAGACAACTATGGCTACACCTTC. Encoded protein: CASSFAGGDNYGYTF.

The chain joins TRBV30 to TRBJ1-4; 7 nucleotides line up with TRBD1. The V gene end was trimmed by 3 bases and the J gene end by 6 bases; junction bases not matched to a gene: 4. The CDR3 runs to 13 residues. From germline, CDR1 is GTSNPN and CDR2 SVGIG (reference sequence). The CDR3 sequence is CAWRRQGYEKLFF. In DNA form, the CDR3 reads TGTGCCTGGAGGAGACAGGGTTATGAAAAACTGTTTTTT.

The chain combines TRBV18 with TRBJ1-2, with TRBD1 as a possible D gene (6 bases). The CDR3 length is 16 residues. The germline V gene encodes CDR1 KGHSH and CDR2 LQKENI. The V end was cut by 2 bases, the J end by 1 base, with 14 bases between. CDR3 coding DNA: TGTGCCAGCTCACCAGTACAGGGCCGTTTTAACTATGGCTACACCTTC. It translates to CASSPVQGRFNYGYTF.

The V gene is TRBV5-1, the J gene TRBJ2-5, with D uncertain. The V and J ends lost 0 bases and 1 base respectively, with 10 bases between them. Germline-derived CDR1 and CDR2 are SGHRS and YFSETQ. The CDR3 runs 15 residues. CDR3 in DNA: TGCGCCAGCAGCTTGGTTGCCACCCTCCAAGAGACCCAGTACTTC. The encoded protein is CASSLVATLQETQYF.

The chain couples TRBV2 to TRBJ1-6, with D possibly being TRBD1 (5 bases). Looked up from germline, CDR1 is SNHLY and CDR2 is FYNNEI. The CDR3 has 14 amino acids. The germline V and J ends were trimmed by 5 bases and 5 bases, with 10 bases remaining between them. CDR3 DNA sequence: TGTGCCAGCAGTCCGGGACCGCATAATTCACCCCTCCACTTT. Translating gives CASSPGPHNSPLHF.

The chain uses TRBV6-5 and TRBJ1-5; weak D call: TRBD1 (6 bases). The CDR3 runs to 14 residues. Germline lookup yields CDR1 MNHEY and CDR2 SVGAGI. The ends were cut back, 6 bases at V and 0 bases at J, with 9 bases in the middle. CDR3 sequence reads: CASRLQGSNQPQHF. The CDR3 DNA is TGTGCCAGCAGGCTACAGGGTAGCAATCAGCCCCAGCATTTT.

The table lists this clone with a count of one. The gene calls are TRBV30 and TRBJ1-1; the match to TRBD1 covers 11 bases. The germline V gene has CDR1 GTSNPN and CDR2 SVGIG (reference sequence). V lost 1 base to trimming and J lost 2 bases; unmatched junction nucleotides: 3. The CDR3 sequence is 15 residues long. The CDR3 DNA is TGTGCCTGGAGTGCTGGGACAGGGGGAAACACTGAAGCTTTCTTT. It codes for CAWSAGTGGNTEAFF.

The rearrangement uses TRBV19 and TRBJ1-5, with 9 positions matching TRBD1. With 2 bases clipped from V and 4 bases from J, the junction kept 15 bases outside the gene matches. Per germline, CDR1 LNHDA and CDR2 SQIVND (reference sequence). CDR3 length: 19 residues. The CDR3 nucleotides are TGTGCCAGTAGTATATCCGGGACAGGGACGTTATCGTCGAATCAGCCCCAGCATTTT. It is translated as CASSISGTGTLSSNQPQHF.

J is TRBJ2-7 and V is TRBV18; D perhaps matches TRBD2 (5 bases). Looked up from germline, CDR1 is KGHSH and CDR2 is LQKENI. V lost 6 bases, J lost 0 bases, and 9 bases lay in between. CDR3 length: 13 amino acids. CDR3 region: CASSRGDSYEQYF. The CDR3 nucleotides are TGTGCCAGCTCCCGGGGAGACTCCTACGAGCAGTACTTC.

V gene TRBV7-9 combines with J gene TRBJ2-3, with D tentatively TRBD1 or TRBD2 (6 bases each). Germline CDR1 reads SEHNR; CDR2 reads FQNEAQ (reference sequence). The CDR3 contains 17 residues. V lost 5 bases, J lost 1 base, and 19 bases lay in between. CDR3 sequence (DNA): TGTGCCAGCAGCAAGCTCCCTCTCGGGGGCCGCACAGATACGCAGTATTTT. This gives the protein CASSKLPLGGRTDTQYF.

Here the CDR3 DNA reads TGTGCCAGCAGCTTGGTCGGACGGAGGGAAGAGACCCAGTACTTC. It is translated as CASSLVGRREETQYF. J is TRBJ2-5 and V is TRBV5-6, with D possibly matching TRBD2 (6 bases). The germline gives CDR1 SGHDT, CDR2 YYEEEE. The CDR3 is made up of 15 amino acids. V was shortened by 0 bases and J by 3 bases, with 12 bases between the two germline ends.